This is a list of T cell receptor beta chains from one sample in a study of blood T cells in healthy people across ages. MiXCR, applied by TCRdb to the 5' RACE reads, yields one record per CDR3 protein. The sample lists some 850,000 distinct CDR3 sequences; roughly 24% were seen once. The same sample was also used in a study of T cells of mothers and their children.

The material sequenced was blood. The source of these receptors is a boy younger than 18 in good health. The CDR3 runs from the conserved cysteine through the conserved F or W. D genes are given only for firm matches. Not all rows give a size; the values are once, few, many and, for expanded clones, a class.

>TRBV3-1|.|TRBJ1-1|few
TGTGCCAGCAGCCAAGACAGGGTAGCCACTGAAGCTTTCTTT
CASSQDRVATEAFF
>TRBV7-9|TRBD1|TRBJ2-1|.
TGTGCCAGCAGCTTAGATCTGTGGGACAGGGAGCATGAGCAGTTCTTC
CASSLDLWDREHEQFF
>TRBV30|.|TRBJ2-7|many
TGTGCCGTGAGACAGTCCTACGAGCAGTACTTC
CAVRQSYEQYF
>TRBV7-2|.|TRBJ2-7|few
TGTGCCAGCAGCTTGGGCTACGAGCAGTGCTTC
CASSLGYEQCF
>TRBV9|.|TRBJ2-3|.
TGTGCCAGCAGTCCGGATCTAGCGAGGAGCACAGATACGCAGTATTTT
CASSPDLARSTDTQYF
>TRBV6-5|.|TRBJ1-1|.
TGTGCCAGCAGTTACGGACAGCCGAACACTGAAGCTTTCTTT
CASSYGQPNTEAFF
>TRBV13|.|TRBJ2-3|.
TGTGCCAGCAGCGGACGGAAGAATACGCAGTATTTT
CASSGRKNTQYF
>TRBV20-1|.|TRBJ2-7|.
TGCAGTGCTCCTCGAGGGGGGGACGAGCAGTACTTC
CSAPRGGDEQYF
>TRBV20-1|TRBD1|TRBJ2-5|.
TGCAGTGCTAGGAGACAGGGGGGAAAGACTCAAGAGACCCAGTACTTC
CSARRQGGKTQETQYF
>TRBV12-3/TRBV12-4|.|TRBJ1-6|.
TGTGCCAGCAGTTCCGGGCCAACGGATAATTCACCCCTCCACTTT
CASSSGPTDNSPLHF
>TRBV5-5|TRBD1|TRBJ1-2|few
TGTGCCAGCAAAAGGGCAGGGGGCGGCTATGGCTACACCTTC
CASKRAGGGYGYTF
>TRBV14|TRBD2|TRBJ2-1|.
TGTGCCAGCAGCCAAGTAACTAGCGGGAGGGAATTATACAATGAGCAGTTCTTC
CASSQVTSGRELYNEQFF
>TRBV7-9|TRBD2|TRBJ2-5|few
TGTGCCAGCAGCCCCCGTTCGGTAGCGGGGCAACACCCACAGACCCAGTACTTC
CASSPRSVAGQHPQTQYF
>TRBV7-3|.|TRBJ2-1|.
TGTGCCAGCAGCTTTGAGGGTGGGGGTTACAATGAGCAGTTCTTC
CASSFEGGGYNEQFF
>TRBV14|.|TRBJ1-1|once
TGTGCCAGCAGCCTTCTTTCCATCCGGGACTCTGAAGCTTTCTTT
CASSLLSIRDSEAFF
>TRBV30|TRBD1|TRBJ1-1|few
TGTGCCTGGAAACCGAGGGACAGGGGGCGCGTGGACACTGAAGCTTTCTTT
CAWKPRDRGRVDTEAFF
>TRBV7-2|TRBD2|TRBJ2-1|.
TGTGCCAGCAGCTTATTGGGCGTGCGGGGGGCCACCTCCTACAATGAGCAGTTCTTC
CASSLLGVRGATSYNEQFF
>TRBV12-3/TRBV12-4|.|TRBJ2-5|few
TGTGCCAGCAGTTTAGCGCATGGGAGGCAGTACTTC
CASSLAHGRQYF
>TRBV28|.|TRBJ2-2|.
TGTGCCAGCAGTTTATCTTACGGCGGGGAGAACACCGGGGAGCTGTTTTTT
CASSLSYGGENTGELFF
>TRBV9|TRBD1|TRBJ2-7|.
TGTGCCAGCAGCGTAGGGGACAGGCGCTCCTACGAGCAGTACTTC
CASSVGDRRSYEQYF
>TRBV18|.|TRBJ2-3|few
TGTGCCAGTTACCGGGACGCGAGCACAGATACGCAGTATTTT
CASYRDASTDTQYF
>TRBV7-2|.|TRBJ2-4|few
TGTGCCAGCAGCCGTAACTCCGGCAAAAACATTCAGTACTTC
CASSRNSGKNIQYF
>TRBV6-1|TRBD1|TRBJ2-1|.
TGTGCCAGCAGTGTGGGGACAGGGGGCAGGGATGAGCAGTTCTTC
CASSVGTGGRDEQFF
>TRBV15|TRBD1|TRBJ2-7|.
TGTGCCACCAGCAAGAACAGGGGGCGAAGGCCCTACGAGCAGTACTTC
CATSKNRGRRPYEQYF
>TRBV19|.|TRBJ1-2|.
TGTGCCAGCCAGGGGCACCTTCTGGCCGGTGGCTACACCTTC
CASQGHLLAGGYTF
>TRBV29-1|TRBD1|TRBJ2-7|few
TGCAGCGTTGAACCGACAGGGGAAGGTTACGAGCAGTACTTC
CSVEPTGEGYEQYF
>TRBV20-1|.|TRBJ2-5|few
TGCAGTGGAAAAGGGGAGACCCAGTACTTC
CSGKGETQYF
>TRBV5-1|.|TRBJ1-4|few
TGCGCCAGCAGCTTGGCCTACAGGAACAATGAAAAACTGTTTTTT
CASSLAYRNNEKLFF
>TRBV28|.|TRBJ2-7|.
TGTGCCAGCAGGCCCCCGGCAGGGGTACCCTACGAGCAGTACTTC
CASRPPAGVPYEQYF
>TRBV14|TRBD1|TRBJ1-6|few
TGTGCCAGCAGCCATCCCGCAGGGGGTAATTCACCCCTCCACTTT
CASSHPAGGNSPLHF
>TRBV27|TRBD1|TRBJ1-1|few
TGTGCCAGCAGCCGAAGGTTAGGGGGCAACACTGAAGCTTTCTTT
CASSRRLGGNTEAFF
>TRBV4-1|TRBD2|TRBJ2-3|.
TGCGCCAGCAGCCTTATCGGACTAGCGGGAGCCTATTTT
CASSLIGLAGAYF
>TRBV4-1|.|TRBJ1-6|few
TGCGCCAGCAGCCAAGTCAGGATCCTTGACAATTCACCCCTCCACTTT
CASSQVRILDNSPLHF
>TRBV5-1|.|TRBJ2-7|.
TGCGCCAGCCAGCTTGATGCTAATTTGGCATACTGCGAGCAGTACTTC
CASQLDANLAYCEQYF
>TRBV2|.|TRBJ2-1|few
TGTGCCAGCACTGGTCACAATGAGCAGTTCTTC
CASTGHNEQFF
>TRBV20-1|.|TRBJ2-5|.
TGCAGTGCTAGAGACCCGGGACTGGGGGAGACCCAGTACTTC
CSARDPGLGETQYF
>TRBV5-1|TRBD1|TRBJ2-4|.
TGCGCCAGCAGCTTGGATATTGGACAGGGGAACATTCAGTACTTC
CASSLDIGQGNIQYF
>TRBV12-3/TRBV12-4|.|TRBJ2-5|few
TGTGCCAGCAGTCAGGGGCGGGGGTACGAGACCCAGTACTTC
CASSQGRGYETQYF
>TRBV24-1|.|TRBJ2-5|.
TGTGCCACCAGTGATTCGGGACGGGGGAAGGAGACCCAGTACTTC
CATSDSGRGKETQYF
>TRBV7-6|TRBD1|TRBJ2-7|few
TGTGCCAGCAGCTACTCGACAGGGAGCAACGAGCAGTACTTC
CASSYSTGSNEQYF